This record concerns one T cell receptor beta chain sequence. Under the authors' procedure: Researchers report that nucleated cell counts were estimated from reference gene primer amplification. TCRdb keeps only in-frame clones here, not all; method: immunoSEQ multiplex PCR. V, J and clone size were drawn from that table, and D and trimming were deduced from the DNA. The sample yields some 120,000 clones, just under 85% seen once. The data stem from a study of blood T cell repertoires in COVID-19. Study-wide context: The study drew acute and convalescent COVID-19 samples from the United States, Italy and Spain. Sample material is recorded as cDNA or gDNA derived from T cells, B-cell-depleted T cells, or PBMCs.

Germline V CDR1 and CDR2: MNHEY, SVGAGI. The CDR3 spans 14 residues. V was clipped by 7 bases and J by 6 bases, with 18 bases between them. The sample consisted of peripheral blood. This receptor was taken from a human donor in a cohort sampled during active COVID-19. V gene TRBV6-5 combines with J gene TRBJ1-2, with a tentative D call TRBD1 (6 bases). CDR3 bases: TGTGCCAGCACGCCCCCGTGGGGGGGGCATGGCTACACCTTC. The encoded protein is CASTPPWGGHGYTF.